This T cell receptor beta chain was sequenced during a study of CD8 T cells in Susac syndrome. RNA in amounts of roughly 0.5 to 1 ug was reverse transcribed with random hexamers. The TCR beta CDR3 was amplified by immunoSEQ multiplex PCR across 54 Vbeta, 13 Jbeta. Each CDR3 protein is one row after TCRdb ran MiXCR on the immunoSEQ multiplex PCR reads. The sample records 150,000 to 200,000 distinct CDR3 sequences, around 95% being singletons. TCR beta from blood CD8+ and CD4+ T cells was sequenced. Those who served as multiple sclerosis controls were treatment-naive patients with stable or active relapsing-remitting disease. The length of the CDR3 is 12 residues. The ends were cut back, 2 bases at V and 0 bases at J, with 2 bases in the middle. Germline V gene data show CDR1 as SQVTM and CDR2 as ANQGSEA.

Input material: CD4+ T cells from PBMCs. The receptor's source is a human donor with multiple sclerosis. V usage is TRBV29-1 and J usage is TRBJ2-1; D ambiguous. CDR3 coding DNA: TGCAGCGTTGAACGCTCCTACAATGAGCAGTTCTTC. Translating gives CSVERSYNEQFF.